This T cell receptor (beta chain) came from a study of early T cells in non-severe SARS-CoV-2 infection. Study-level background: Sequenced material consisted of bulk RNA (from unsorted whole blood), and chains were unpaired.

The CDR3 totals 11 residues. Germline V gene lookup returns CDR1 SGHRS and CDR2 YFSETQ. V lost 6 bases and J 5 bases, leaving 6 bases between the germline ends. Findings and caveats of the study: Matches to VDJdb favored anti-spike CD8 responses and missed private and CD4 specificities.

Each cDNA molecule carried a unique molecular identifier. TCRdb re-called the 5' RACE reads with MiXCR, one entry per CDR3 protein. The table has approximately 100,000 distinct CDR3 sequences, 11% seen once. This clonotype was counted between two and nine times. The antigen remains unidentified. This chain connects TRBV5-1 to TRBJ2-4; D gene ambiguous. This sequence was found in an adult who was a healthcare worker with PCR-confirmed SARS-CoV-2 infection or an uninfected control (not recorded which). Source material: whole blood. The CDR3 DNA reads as TGCGCCAGCACTGACGAAAACATTCAGTACTTC. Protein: CASTDENIQYF.